This T cell receptor beta chain stems from a study of technical replicates of blood from a handful of donors. TCRdb keeps only in-frame clones here, not all; method: immunoSEQ multiplex PCR. This table holds around 49,000 clones, 95% to 96% found once. Germline loops: CDR1 SGHDT, CDR2 YYEEEE. J lost 9 bases, V lost 2 bases, and 1 base had no gene match. CDR3 size: 11 residues. This TCR derives from a human donor in good health. The rearrangement joins TRBV5-6 to TRBJ2-5; TRBD1 matches at 7 bases. Sequencing was performed on T cells isolated from PBMCs. The DNA for the CDR3 is TGTGCCAGCAGCTTACAGGGGTCCCAGTACTTC. Protein: CASSLQGSQYF.